Following are 5 T cell receptor beta chains from one sample sequenced in a study of shared clonotypes between healthy human individuals. The protocol was immunoSEQ multiplex PCR, while the TCRdb copy is restricted to in-frame clones and leaves out a portion. Of approximately 2.5 million clones in the sample, more than 85% are singletons; the top ten hold 0.36%. The sequencing sample was made of naive CD4+ T cells from PBMCs. Subset here: CD45RA+ positively selected. These receptors came from a man aged 18 to 30 in good health. Some clones in this sample may be carry-over from other donors' samples.

The V gene is TRBV6-1, the J gene TRBJ2-5; D remains unclear. Trimming left V 3 bases short and J 7 bases short, with 9 bases between. The CDR3 contains 12 residues. The V gene's germline CDR1 is MNHNS and CDR2 SASEGT. CDR3 sequence: CASSEPRRTQYF. In nucleotides, the CDR3 is TGTGCCAGCAGTGAGCCCCGGCGGACCCAGTACTTC.

The rearrangement links TRBV6-4 to TRBJ2-3; possibly TRBD1 for D (6 bases). The CDR3 runs to 15 residues. Per the germline V gene, CDR1 is MRHNA and CDR2 is SNTAGT. V lost 3 bases to trimming and J lost 1 base, with 11 bases between them. The CDR3 region has the DNA TGTGCCAGCAGTGAAGGAGCAGGGGGCACAGATACGCAGTATTTT. It yields the protein CASSEGAGGTDTQYF.

The CDR3 protein is CASSDGRAGYTF. DNA of the CDR3: TGTGCCAGCAGTGACGGCAGGGCTGGCTACACCTTC. The chain employs TRBV6-4 and TRBJ1-2, with TRBD1 as a possible D gene (5 bases). Germline V gives CDR1 MRHNA, CDR2 SNTAGT. Between the trimmed V and J ends, which lost 2 bases and 7 bases, there was a span of 8 bases. This CDR3 spans 12 amino acids.

V usage is TRBV7-2 and J usage is TRBJ1-2, with no clear D. The CDR3 has 18 amino acids. Trimming took off 2 bases at V and 0 bases at J, with 19 bases between the two ends. Germline-derived CDR1 and CDR2 are SGHTA and FQGNSA. The CDR3 nucleotides read TGTGCCAGCAGCTTAAATGTCGGCAGCCCAGGAGCTAACTATGGCTACACCTTC. Its protein product is CASSLNVGSPGANYGYTF.

The chain combines TRBV28 with TRBJ2-3; D may be TRBD1 (6 bases). Germline CDR1 and CDR2: MDHEN and SYDVKM. V was cut by 4 bases and J by 2 bases, with 10 bases left in between. The CDR3 consists of 14 residues. CDR3 in amino acids: CASSYRELTDTQYF. The CDR3 DNA follows: TGTGCCAGCAGTTACAGGGAGCTCACAGATACGCAGTATTTT.